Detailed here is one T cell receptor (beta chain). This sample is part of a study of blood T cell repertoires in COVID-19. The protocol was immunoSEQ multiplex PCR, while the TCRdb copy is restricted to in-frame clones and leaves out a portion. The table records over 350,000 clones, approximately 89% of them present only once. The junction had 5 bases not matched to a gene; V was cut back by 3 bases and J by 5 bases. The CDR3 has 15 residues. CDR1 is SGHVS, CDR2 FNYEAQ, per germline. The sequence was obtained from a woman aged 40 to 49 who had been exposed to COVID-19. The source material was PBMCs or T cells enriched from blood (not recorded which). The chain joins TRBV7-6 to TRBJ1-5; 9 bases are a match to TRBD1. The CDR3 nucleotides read TGTGCCAGCAGCTTCTCAGACAGGGGGGATCAGCCCCAGCATTTT. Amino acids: CASSFSDRGDQPQHF.